This is a list of T cell receptor beta chains from one sample in a study of cytomegalovirus exposure and HLA in healthy donors. Some clones are missing from TCRdb's copy, which holds only in-frame ones; the method was immunoSEQ multiplex PCR. The table lists 75,000 to 90,000 clones, 78% of them singletons. Sequencing was done on a sample of PBMCs. These receptors all come from a woman aged 40 to 49 in good health and CMV-seropositive. The conserved cysteine and the conserved F or W are not part of the CDR3 here. The D gene is left open where the match is weak.

V	D	J	CDR3
TRBV9	TRBD1	TRBJ1-4	ASSPHPGTGDEKLF
TRBV5-1	NA	TRBJ2-3	ASSLAQGGPTDTQY
TRBV28	TRBD1	TRBJ2-3	ASSLRQGAADTQY
TRBV6-5	NA	TRBJ1-5	ASSKEGGQPQH
TRBV19	NA	TRBJ2-2	ASSIVGVSTGELF
TRBV7-2	TRBD2	TRBJ2-3	ASSPGLAGGTDTQY
TRBV29-1	NA	TRBJ2-2	SVTPVGSLTGELF
TRBV27	NA	TRBJ1-6	ASSHRTGSGDSPLH
TRBV23-1	NA	NA	ASRTGNLSYEQY
TRBV5-4	NA	TRBJ1-5	ASSLGQDSNQPQH
TRBV7-2	TRBD2	TRBJ2-3	ASSLAKRGGRTDTQY
TRBV10-3	NA	TRBJ2-6	ANNDRLPNLNVLT
TRBV7-2	TRBD1	TRBJ2-2	ASSLVGTGRAGELF
TRBV27	TRBD1	TRBJ1-5	ASTLIGTGGSNQPQH
TRBV7-2	TRBD1	TRBJ1-4	ASSGPDRGWDEKLF
TRBV4-1	NA	TRBJ2-5	ASSQIPRGSWRETQY
TRBV5-6	NA	TRBJ1-6	ASSLRLEGNSPLH
TRBV5-1	TRBD1	TRBJ2-1	ASSLVFEGANEQF
TRBV11-2	TRBD1	TRBJ2-4	ASSPGQGVDIQY
TRBV7-2	TRBD2	TRBJ2-1	ASSLGGIPEQF
TRBV5-1	TRBD1	TRBJ2-5	ASRPDRGQETQY
TRBV28	NA	TRBJ1-6	ASSLDTPSPLH
TRBV9	NA	TRBJ2-1	ASSVDPGGRYNEQF
TRBV5-8	NA	TRBJ2-1	ASSSLPGTPHNEQF
TRBV6-4	NA	TRBJ2-2	ASSADRNTGELF
TRBV10-3	TRBD2	TRBJ2-5	AISGLGLAGDQETQY
TRBV19	TRBD2	TRBJ2-3	ASSKRLAGDSDTQY